The rows below give T cell receptor beta chains drawn from one sample of a study of T-cell reconstitution after alpha-beta-depleted transplantation in children. In TCRdb, the PCR reads were re-called with MiXCR into one record per CDR3 protein. The data show a few hundred thousand distinct CDR3 sequences, with about 26% seen just once and about 2.5% held by the top ten. Material: PBMCs, obtained before TCRalphabeta/CD19-depleted stem cell transplant. These receptors all stem from a girl aged 2-10 years with Fanconi anemia, due to receive a stem cell transplant. The CDR3 runs from the conserved cysteine through the conserved F or W. D genes are given only for firm matches. A row's size may be missing; if present it is once, few, many or a size class.

J gene: TRBJ2-7
clone size: few
D gene: TRBD2
V gene: TRBV7-2
CDR3 protein: CASRPQLAAPYEQYF

J gene: TRBJ2-5
clone size: few
D gene: NA
V gene: TRBV29-1
CDR3 protein: CSVGSEETQYF

J gene: TRBJ2-3
clone size: many
D gene: TRBD1
V gene: TRBV20-1
CDR3 protein: CSAPTRTGFADTQYF

J gene: TRBJ2-3
clone size: few
D gene: NA
V gene: TRBV7-3
CDR3 protein: CASSSTFGTADTQYF

J gene: TRBJ2-7
clone size: many
D gene: NA
V gene: TRBV29-1
CDR3 protein: CSVIEGIGYEQYF

J gene: TRBJ2-1
clone size: NA
D gene: NA
V gene: TRBV2
CDR3 protein: CASSARVHYNEQFF

J gene: TRBJ2-7
clone size: many
D gene: TRBD2
V gene: TRBV6-5
CDR3 protein: CASSYSPSGYEQYF

J gene: TRBJ2-7
clone size: NA
D gene: NA
V gene: TRBV3-1
CDR3 protein: CASSQTLLRTYPYEQYF

J gene: TRBJ2-7
clone size: NA
D gene: TRBD2
V gene: TRBV5-1
CDR3 protein: CASSSAGAESYEQYF

J gene: TRBJ2-3
clone size: NA
D gene: TRBD2
V gene: TRBV6-1
CDR3 protein: CASSALAGDSTDTQYF

J gene: TRBJ2-3
clone size: many
D gene: TRBD1
V gene: TRBV27
CDR3 protein: CASIPTGAHADTQYF

J gene: TRBJ2-3
clone size: many
D gene: TRBD2
V gene: TRBV5-5
CDR3 protein: CASEQRGGRSATDTQYF

J gene: TRBJ2-3
clone size: many
D gene: TRBD2
V gene: TRBV24-1
CDR3 protein: CATQHSGSTDTQYF

J gene: TRBJ2-3
clone size: many
D gene: NA
V gene: TRBV24-1
CDR3 protein: CATSALSGTVNTDTQYF

J gene: TRBJ2-7
clone size: many
D gene: NA
V gene: TRBV10-3
CDR3 protein: CAITVEGRGSYEQYF

J gene: TRBJ2-7
clone size: many
D gene: TRBD1
V gene: TRBV6-5
CDR3 protein: CASSPRDRSSYEQYF

J gene: TRBJ2-5
clone size: medium-sized
D gene: NA
V gene: TRBV5-1
CDR3 protein: CASSLEETQYF

J gene: TRBJ2-5
clone size: NA
D gene: TRBD2
V gene: TRBV20-1
CDR3 protein: CSASGRGGYGETQYF

J gene: TRBJ2-2
clone size: NA
D gene: NA
V gene: TRBV29-1
CDR3 protein: CSVDAGFGVLFF

J gene: TRBJ2-7
clone size: many
D gene: TRBD1
V gene: TRBV12-3/TRBV12-4
CDR3 protein: CASSLVGTGTYEQYF

J gene: TRBJ2-1
clone size: few
D gene: NA
V gene: TRBV5-1
CDR3 protein: CASSPLTLNNEQFF

J gene: TRBJ1-3
clone size: few
D gene: NA
V gene: TRBV29-1
CDR3 protein: CSVTDTLSGNTIYF

J gene: TRBJ2-7
clone size: NA
D gene: NA
V gene: TRBV3-1
CDR3 protein: CAFCSHDRFYEQYF

J gene: TRBJ2-7
clone size: few
D gene: NA
V gene: TRBV7-9
CDR3 protein: CASSLAGLEAYEQYF

J gene: TRBJ2-3
clone size: few
D gene: NA
V gene: TRBV5-1
CDR3 protein: CASSPGATTDTQYF

J gene: TRBJ2-1
clone size: many
D gene: NA
V gene: TRBV12-3/TRBV12-4
CDR3 protein: CASSLALSSGHEQFF

J gene: TRBJ1-1
clone size: NA
D gene: NA
V gene: TRBV23-1
CDR3 protein: CASSPLGPRITEAFF

J gene: TRBJ2-1
clone size: few
D gene: NA
V gene: TRBV5-1
CDR3 protein: CASSFAPAGEQFF